Listed here are 2 T cell receptor beta chains from one sample, sequenced in a study of blood T cells in healthy people across ages. The second PCR ran about 6 to 12 cycles with a sample-barcoded 5' primer and J-beta primers. TCRdb analysed the 5' RACE reads with MiXCR anew, one entry per CDR3 protein. The repertoire holds 1.5 million to 2 million distinct CDR3 sequences, with about 30% as singletons. The sequenced sample consisted of blood. These receptors came from a woman younger than 45 in good health.

This clonotype was picked up a small number of times. The V gene is TRBV9, the J gene TRBJ1-2; possibly TRBD1 for D (5 bases). V gave up 7 bases and J gave up 2 bases, with 12 bases separating them. Germline lookup yields CDR1 SGDLS and CDR2 YYNGEE. The CDR3 is 13 residues long. The CDR3 nucleotides are TGTGCCAGCCCCCCGGGGACCAACTATGGCTACACCTTC. Translation gives CASPPGTNYGYTF.

To note about this clonotype: A read error may account for a junction end that differs from germline. The chain links TRBV6-6 to TRBJ2-7, with unresolved D. The V gene's germline CDR1 is MNHNY and CDR2 SVGAGI (reference sequence). This CDR3 contains 12 residues. CDR3 nucleotide sequence: TGTGTCAGCAGTTACGACTCCTACGAGCAGTACTTC. This gives the protein CVSSYDSYEQYF.